This T cell receptor beta chain appears in the sequencing data of a study of T-cell reconstitution after alpha-beta-depleted transplantation in children. This CDR3 comprises 19 residues. Trimming took off 7 bases at V and 0 bases at J, with 22 bases between the two ends. Germline CDR1 and CDR2: MNHEY and SVGEGT. Unique molecular identifiers were built into the TCRbeta library. TCRdb recomputed calls from the PCR reads with MiXCR, one row per CDR3 protein. This table has some 490,000 distinct CDR3 sequences, approximately 12% appearing once. Sequenced here: PBMCs from the stem cell graft donor, sampled from the stem cell graft. This receptor was obtained from a human donor who donated a stem cell graft to a child with combined immunodeficiency. The chain links TRBV6-2 or TRBV6-3 to TRBJ2-6, with D perhaps being TRBD1 or TRBD2 (5 bases each). CDR3 sequence (DNA): TGTGCCAGCACCGTAGACAGCGGCAGGAATTACTCTGGGGCCAACGTCCTGACTTTC. Its translation: CASTVDSGRNYSGANVLTF.